These 18 T cell receptor beta chains originate from one sample sequenced in a study of T cells in Graves' hyperthyroidism and ophthalmopathy. RNA transcripts yielded amplified TCR beta CDR3 regions. Carried out on the TCR CDR3, a first-round RT-PCR used the HTBI primer set. Each CDR3 protein is one row after TCRdb ran MiXCR on the multiplex PCR reads. Among under 400,000 distinct CDR3 sequences listed, about 15% were seen once. Sequenced material: blood. Receptor source: an older woman with Graves' ophthalmopathy.

This clonotype was picked up many times. This sequence joins TRBV28 and TRBJ2-1; 13 bases agree with TRBD2. V lost 7 bases to trimming and J lost 9 bases; unmatched junction nucleotides: 12. This CDR3 is 16 amino acids long. Per the germline V gene, CDR1 is MDHEN and CDR2 is SYDVKM. Here the CDR3 reads CASNVRGLAGSAEQFF. The CDR3 DNA is TGTGCCAGCAACGTTCGGGGACTAGCGGGATCGGCTGAGCAGTTCTTC. The full variable domain, in which reference TRBV28 and TRBJ2-1 provide the parts outside the CDR3, is DVKVTQSSRYLVKRTGEKVFLECVQDMDHENMFWYRQDPGLGLRLIYFSYDVKMKEKGDIPEGYSVSREKKERFSLILESASTNQTSMYLCASNVRGLAGSAEQFFGPGTRLTVL.

This clonotype was observed a few times. CDR3 DNA sequence: TGCAGCGTAGGACAAGGGGTTGGATACGAGCAGTACTTC. Its translation: CSVGQGVGYEQYF. The chain carries TRBV29-1 and TRBJ2-7; D might be TRBD1 (5 bases). V lost 6 bases and J 4 bases, leaving 16 bases between the germline ends. Germline V CDR1 and CDR2: SQVTM, ANQGSEA. The CDR3 covers 13 residues.

There are many counts of this clonotype. The chain couples TRBV15 to TRBJ2-5; 7 bases line up with TRBD1. The CDR3 sequence is 18 residues long. V lost 2 bases and J lost 5; bases outside the gene matches: 17. Germline CDR1 is LNHNV and CDR2 is YYDKDF (reference sequence). CDR3 DNA sequence: TGTGCCACCAGCAGATCTAACCCCGGACAGGACCTTCGGGAGACCCAGTACTTC. This codes for CATSRSNPGQDLRETQYF.

This clonotype has a count of ten or more. The chain carries TRBV13 and TRBJ2-3, with D unresolved. Germline-derived CDR1 and CDR2 are PRHDT and FYEKMQ (reference sequence). Trimming left V 4 bases short and J 0 bases short, with 14 bases between. This CDR3 contains 16 residues. CDR3 nucleotides: TGTGCCAGCAGCTCAATGGGCGGCTATAGCACAGATACGCAGTATTTT. It codes for CASSSMGGYSTDTQYF.

The sample holds many counts of this clonotype. The gene calls are TRBV3-1 and TRBJ2-4; D remains unclear. The CDR3 covers 12 residues. V shed 3 bases and J shed 1 base, with 1 base lying between them. CDR1 is LGHDT, CDR2 YNNKEL, per germline (reference sequence). In DNA form, the CDR3 reads TGTGCCAGCAGCCAGGCCAAAAACATTCAGTACTTC. Translating it yields CASSQAKNIQYF.

This clonotype was recorded many times. The rearrangement joins TRBV6-2 or TRBV6-3 to TRBJ2-6; the match to TRBD2 covers 7 bases. V shed 0 bases, J shed 1 base, and the junction held 9 bases outside the gene matches. The CDR3 has 19 amino acids. The germline CDR1 and CDR2 sequences are MNHEY and SVGEGT. This chain's CDR3 is CASSYSGEGLRSGANVLTF. Here the CDR3 DNA reads TGTGCCAGCAGTTACTCGGGGGAGGGCCTTCGTTCTGGGGCCAACGTCCTGACTTTC.

The sample holds many counts of this clonotype. V usage is TRBV11-3 and J usage is TRBJ2-1, with a possible D match to TRBD2 (6 bases). V dropped 1 base and J dropped 7 bases, with 17 bases sitting between them. Germline loops: CDR1 SGHNT, CDR2 YENEEA. The CDR3 is 16 residues long. This chain's CDR3 is CASSLAGEVLGNEQFF. The CDR3 DNA reads as TGTGCCAGCAGCTTAGCGGGAGAGGTTTTGGGGAATGAGCAGTTCTTC.

The rearrangement links TRBV4-1 to TRBJ1-1; 8 positions agree with TRBD1. Germline trimming cut 4 bases from V and 4 bases from J; bases unmatched to any gene: 8. Germline V gene sequence: CDR1 MGHRA, CDR2 YSYEKL. This CDR3 has 15 residues. The CDR3 here is CASSPLNRGTTEAFF. The CDR3 nucleotides are TGCGCCAGCAGCCCGCTGAACAGGGGGACCACTGAAGCTTTCTTT.

The V and J genes are TRBV9 and TRBJ2-1; no reliable D call. CDR3 size: 13 residues. CDR1 and CDR2 from the germline V gene are SGDLS and YYNGEE. Trimming shortened V by 3 bases and J by 7 bases, and 11 bases separated the two germline ends. For the CDR3, the DNA is TGTGCCAGCAGCGCCCGGCCCGTAAATGAGCAGTTCTTC. Encoded protein: CASSARPVNEQFF.

This clonotype was observed many times. CDR3 nucleotides: TGTGCCAGCAGGGCACCGGGACAGGGTTACGAGCAGTACTTC. Translating it yields CASRAPGQGYEQYF. V and J are TRBV6-1 and TRBJ2-7, with TRBD1 matching over 9 bases. CDR3 length: 14 amino acids. Germline V CDR1 and CDR2: MNHNS, SASEGT. With 6 bases clipped from V and 4 bases from J, the junction kept 7 bases outside the gene matches.

This sequence joins TRBV28 and TRBJ2-3; 10 bases match TRBD1. CDR1 is MDHEN and CDR2 is SYDVKM in the germline V gene. The CDR3 runs to 17 residues. The J segment lost 1 base and the V segment lost 5 bases, leaving 9 bases of the junction unmatched. As DNA, the CDR3 is TGTGCCAGCAGTGGGATGGGACAGGGGTTCCGCACAGATACGCAGTATTTT. Translated, it gives CASSGMGQGFRTDTQYF.

Ten or more counts support this clonotype. The chain has TRBV12-3 or TRBV12-4 and TRBJ2-5; D not resolved. The length of the CDR3 is 12 residues. V was pared by 6 bases and J by 5 bases, with 10 bases between. CDR3: CASSRTLETQYF. CDR3 sequence (DNA): TGTGCCAGCAGCCGGACCTTGGAGACCCAGTACTTC.

The gene calls are TRBV6-1 and TRBJ2-3; the match to TRBD2 covers 11 bases. From germline, CDR1 is MNHNS and CDR2 SASEGT. The CDR3 runs 16 residues. V was clipped by 7 bases and J by 2 bases; unmatched bases: 8. The CDR3 loop is CASTNLAGGTTDTQYF. The DNA for the CDR3 is TGTGCCAGCACCAATCTAGCGGGAGGCACCACAGATACGCAGTATTTT.

This clonotype was seen at least ten times. The V and J genes are TRBV5-1 and TRBJ2-7; a weak D match, TRBD2 (6 bases). Germline lookup yields CDR1 SGHRS and CDR2 YFSETQ. Trimming shortened V by 1 base and J by 2 bases, and 10 bases separated the two germline ends. This CDR3 spans 14 amino acids. CDR3 bases: TGCGCCAGCAGCTTGCTCCAGCGGGCCTACGAGCAGTACTTC. Translating it yields CASSLLQRAYEQYF.

This clonotype occurred a few times. The V gene is TRBV7-2, the J gene TRBJ2-2; the D is unclear. Trimming cost V 0 bases and J 5 bases, with 10 bases left between them. There are 15 residues in the CDR3. The V gene's germline CDR1 is SGHTA and CDR2 FQGNSA. This CDR3 reads CASSLAGRVTGELFF. In DNA, the CDR3 is TGTGCCAGCAGCTTAGCTGGACGGGTTACCGGGGAGCTGTTTTTT.

To note about this clonotype: A read error may explain this, as a much larger clone is one base away. The chain carries TRBV12-3 or TRBV12-4 and TRBJ2-4, with a weak D call TRBD2 (5 bases). The CDR3 length is 12 residues. Between the trimmed V and J ends, which lost 5 bases and 11 bases, there was a span of 13 bases. The CDR3 DNA follows: TGTGCCAGCAGTCTTCAGGACTTCGTTCAGTACTTC. It yields the protein CASSLQDFVQYF.

V is TRBV19 and J is TRBJ2-3, with 8 nucleotides matching TRBD2. The CDR3 has 16 amino acids. Germline CDR1 LNHDA, CDR2 SQIVND (reference sequence). V shed 4 bases and J 8 bases; nucleotides not matched to a gene: 14. CDR3 DNA: TGTGCCAGTAGTACCCCCGGACTCGCGGGAGGAGGTACGCAGTATTTT. This codes for CASSTPGLAGGGTQYF.

This clonotype was observed many times. The chain links TRBV7-3 to TRBJ1-1; 8 positions agree with TRBD1. The CDR3 length is 14 residues. Germline CDR1 and CDR2: SGHTA and FQGTGA. Trimming at V came to 5 bases and at J to 4 bases, leaving 6 bases not matched to a gene. The CDR3 DNA reads as TGTGCCAGCAGCGCAGACAGGGGTGCCACTGAAGCTTTCTTT. Its protein product is CASSADRGATEAFF.